The TCR beta chain under discussion was sequenced for a study of brain T cells in children with intractable seizures. CDR3 length equals 11 residues. V lost 7 bases, J lost 8 bases, and 14 bases lay in between. Germline V gives CDR1 GTSNPN, CDR2 SVGIG (reference sequence). Generated by immunoSEQ multiplex PCR, the TCRdb table keeps only in-frame clones and is missing some. The data show tens of thousands of clones, with about 93% seen just once and around 1.6% held by the top ten. This clone was seen just once. The receptor comes from a boy under two years old with tuberous sclerosis and intractable seizures. This chain links TRBV30 with TRBJ1-1; D not resolved. Sequenced here: peripheral blood, sampled at surgery. CDR3 loop: CASVQRAEAFF. The CDR3 bases are TGTGCCTCAGTTCAACGGGCGGAAGCTTTCTTT. Filled out from reference TRBV30 and TRBJ1-1, the complete variable domain reads SQTIHQWPATLVQPVGSPLSLECTVEGTSNPNLYWYRQAAGRGLQLLFYSVGIGQISSEVPQNLSASRPQDRQFILSSKKLLLSDSGFYLCASVQRAEAFFGQGTRLTVV.